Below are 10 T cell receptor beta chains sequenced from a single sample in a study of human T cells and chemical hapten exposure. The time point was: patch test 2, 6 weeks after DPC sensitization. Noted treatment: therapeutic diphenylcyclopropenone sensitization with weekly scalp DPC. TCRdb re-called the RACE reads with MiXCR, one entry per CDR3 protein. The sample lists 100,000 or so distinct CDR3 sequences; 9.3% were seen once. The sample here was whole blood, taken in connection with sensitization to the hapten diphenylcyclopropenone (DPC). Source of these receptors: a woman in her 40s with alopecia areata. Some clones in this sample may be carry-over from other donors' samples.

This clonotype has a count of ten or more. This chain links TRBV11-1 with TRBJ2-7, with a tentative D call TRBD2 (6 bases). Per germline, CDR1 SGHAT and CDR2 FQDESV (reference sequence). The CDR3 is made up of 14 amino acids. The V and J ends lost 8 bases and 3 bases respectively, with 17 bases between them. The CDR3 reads CASRPKEGNYEQYF. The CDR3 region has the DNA TGTGCCAGCCGGCCTAAGGAGGGTAACTACGAGCAGTACTTC.

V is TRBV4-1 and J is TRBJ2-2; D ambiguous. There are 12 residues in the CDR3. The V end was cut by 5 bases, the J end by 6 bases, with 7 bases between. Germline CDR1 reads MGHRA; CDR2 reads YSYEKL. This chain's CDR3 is CASSRSAGELFF. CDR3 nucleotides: TGCGCCAGCAGCAGGTCAGCCGGGGAGCTGTTTTTT.

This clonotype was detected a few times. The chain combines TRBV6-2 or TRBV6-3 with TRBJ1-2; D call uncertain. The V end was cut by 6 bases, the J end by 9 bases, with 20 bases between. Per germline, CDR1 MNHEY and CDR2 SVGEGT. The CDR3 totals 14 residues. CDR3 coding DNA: TGTGCCAGCAGATCACTCGACACGGGTCCGAGCTACACCTTC. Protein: CASRSLDTGPSYTF.

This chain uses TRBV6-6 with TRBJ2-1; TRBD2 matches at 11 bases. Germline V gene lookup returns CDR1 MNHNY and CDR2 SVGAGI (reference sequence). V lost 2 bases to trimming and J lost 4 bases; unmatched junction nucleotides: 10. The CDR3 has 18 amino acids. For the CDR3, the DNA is TGTGCCAGCAGTTACCCCTCTAGCGGGAGGAAAGGGTACAATGAGCAGTTCTTC. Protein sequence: CASSYPSSGRKGYNEQFF.

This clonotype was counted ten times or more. CDR3 sequence (DNA): TGTGCCAGCTCACCGAACGGGTTTGGGGGGAGCGAGCAGTACTTC. Protein: CASSPNGFGGSEQYF. The rearrangement links TRBV18 to TRBJ2-7, with D possibly matching TRBD2 (6 bases). V lost 3 bases and J lost 6, with 18 bases in between. This CDR3 spans 15 amino acids. CDR1 is KGHSH and CDR2 is LQKENI in the germline V gene.

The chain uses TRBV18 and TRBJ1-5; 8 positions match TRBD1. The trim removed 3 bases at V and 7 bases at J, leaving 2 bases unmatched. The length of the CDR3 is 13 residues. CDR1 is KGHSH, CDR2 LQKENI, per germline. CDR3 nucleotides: TGTGCCAGCTCACCGGACAGGGCACAGCCCCAGCATTTT. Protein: CASSPDRAQPQHF.

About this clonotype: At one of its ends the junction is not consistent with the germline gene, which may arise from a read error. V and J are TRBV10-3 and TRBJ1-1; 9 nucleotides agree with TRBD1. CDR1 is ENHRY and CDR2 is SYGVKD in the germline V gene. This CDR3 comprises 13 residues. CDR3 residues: CAISETTHRGPSF. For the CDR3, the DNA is TGTGCCATCAGTGAGACAACCCACAGGGGGCCCTCCTTT.

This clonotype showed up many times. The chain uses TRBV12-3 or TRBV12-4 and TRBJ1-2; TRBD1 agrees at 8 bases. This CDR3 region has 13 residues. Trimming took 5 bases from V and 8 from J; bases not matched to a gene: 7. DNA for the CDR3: TGTGCCAGCAGTCCTCGGACAGGGAGCGGCTACACCTTC. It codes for CASSPRTGSGYTF.

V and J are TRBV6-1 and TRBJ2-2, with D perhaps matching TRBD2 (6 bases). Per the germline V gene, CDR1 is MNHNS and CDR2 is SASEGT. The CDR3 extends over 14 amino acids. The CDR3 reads CATRETPYTGELFF. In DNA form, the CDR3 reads TGTGCTACACGGGAGACTCCTTACACCGGGGAGCTGTTTTTT.

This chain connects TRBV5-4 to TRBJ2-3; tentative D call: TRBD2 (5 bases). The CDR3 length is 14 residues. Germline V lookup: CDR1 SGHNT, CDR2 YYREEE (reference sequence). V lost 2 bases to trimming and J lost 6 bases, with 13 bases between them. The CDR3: CASSFEDWRDTQYF. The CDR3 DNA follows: TGTGCCAGCAGCTTCGAGGACTGGAGGGATACGCAGTATTTT.